This is a list of T cell receptor beta chains from one sample in a study of shared clonotypes between healthy human individuals. Generated by immunoSEQ multiplex PCR, the TCRdb table keeps only in-frame clones and is missing some. The sample has over 400,000 clones, 60% to 80% seen once; the top ten hold approximately 12%. Source material: PBMCs. The source is a woman aged 40 to 49 in good health. Some clones in this sample may be carry-over from other donors' samples. Each CDR3 is given with its conserved first and last residue. Fields, in order: V gene, J gene, clone size, D gene, CDR3 protein, CDR3 DNA. D genes are given only for firm matches. Rows may omit the clone size; those that give it use once, few, many or a size class.

>TRBV28|TRBJ1-1|NA|NA
CASSWTKMGTEAFF
TGTGCCAGCAGTTGGACAAAGATGGGGACTGAAGCTTTCTTT
>TRBV5-1|TRBJ1-2|NA|TRBD1
CASSYGTGTNYGYTF
TGCGCCAGCAGCTATGGGACAGGGACTAACTATGGCTACACCTTC
>TRBV28|TRBJ2-2|NA|NA
CASRSSGTSFTGELFF
TGTGCCAGCAGGTCCTCCGGGACCTCTTTTACCGGGGAGCTGTTTTTT
>TRBV4-1|TRBJ2-2|NA|TRBD2
CASSQGGLAGVGTGELFF
TGCGCCAGCAGCCAAGGCGGCCTAGCGGGAGTAGGCACCGGGGAGCTGTTTTTT
>TRBV7-3|TRBJ2-1|NA|NA
CASSSPGREQFF
TGTGCCAGCAGCTCCCCGGGTCGTGAGCAGTTCTTC
>TRBV6-5|TRBJ2-5|NA|TRBD2
CASSYEAGGPETQYF
TGTGCCAGCAGTTACGAAGCGGGAGGGCCAGAGACCCAGTACTTC
>TRBV7-9|TRBJ2-7|NA|TRBD2
CASSPVGGSMYEQYF
TGTGCCAGCAGCCCGGTCGGCGGGAGTATGTACGAGCAGTACTTC
>TRBV7-2|TRBJ1-2|NA|NA
CASSLWGPLTFDGYTF
TGTGCCAGCAGCTTATGGGGGCCCCTAACCTTCGATGGCTACACCTTC
>TRBV9|TRBJ2-7|NA|TRBD2
CASSVGGSNYEQYF
TGTGCCAGCAGCGTCGGCGGGAGTAATTACGAGCAGTACTTC
>TRBV4-3|TRBJ1-1|NA|NA
CASSQDGRSYMNTEAFF
TGCGCCAGCAGCCAAGACGGCAGATCTTACATGAACACTGAAGCTTTCTTT
>TRBV27|TRBJ2-3|NA|TRBD1
CASSLDRSTDTQYF
TGTGCCAGCAGTTTGGACAGGAGCACAGATACGCAGTATTTT
>TRBV11-2|TRBJ2-2|once|TRBD1
CASSPRTGSGELFF
TGTGCCAGCAGCCCCCGGACAGGGTCCGGGGAGCTGTTTTTT
>TRBV18|TRBJ2-5|NA|TRBD2
CASSPTLAGVQETQYF
TGTGCCAGCTCACCAACGCTAGCGGGGGTCCAAGAGACCCAGTACTTC
>TRBV27|TRBJ2-2|NA|TRBD2
CASSFRLAGTGGELFF
TGTGCCAGCAGTTTCCGACTAGCGGGAACGGGCGGGGAGCTGTTTTTT
>TRBV19|TRBJ2-5|NA|NA
CASSITSTNQETQYF
TGTGCCAGTAGTATAACTAGCACTAACCAAGAGACCCAGTACTTC
>TRBV5-4|TRBJ2-5|NA|NA
CASSPTGSETQYF
TGTGCCAGCAGCCCTACAGGGTCAGAGACCCAGTACTTC
>TRBV2|TRBJ2-1|NA|NA
CASSRGGHPFF
TGTGCCAGCTCGCGCGGGGGCCACCCGTTCTTC
>TRBV5-1|TRBJ2-3|NA|NA
CASSPGLHGDTQYF
TGCGCCAGCAGCCCTGGACTGCACGGCGATACGCAGTATTTT
>TRBV10-3|TRBJ2-7|NA|NA
CAISDTGLAVYEQYF
TGTGCCATCAGTGATACAGGTCTCGCCGTCTACGAGCAGTACTTC
>TRBV11-2|TRBJ1-2|NA|NA
CASSLTGAGHGGYYGYTF
TGTGCCAGCAGCTTAACGGGTGCCGGACACGGAGGATACTATGGCTACACCTTC
>TRBV5-1|TRBJ2-4|NA|TRBD2
CASSPTSGSNIQYF
TGCGCCAGCAGCCCCACTAGCGGGAGTAACATTCAGTACTTC
>TRBV28|TRBJ2-5|NA|TRBD2
CASSLWASGSQETQYF
TGTGCCAGCAGTTTATGGGCTAGCGGAAGCCAAGAGACCCAGTACTTC
>TRBV7-9|TRBJ1-5|NA|NA
CASSRSNQPQHF
TGTGCCAGCAGCCGTAGCAATCAGCCCCAGCATTTT
>TRBV7-2|TRBJ2-3|NA|NA
CASSRQDSGEQYF
TGTGCCAGCAGTCGCCAGGACTCCGGGGAGCAGTATTTT
>TRBV30|TRBJ1-1|NA|NA
CAWRGRGNTEAFF
TGTGCCTGGAGAGGCAGGGGGAACACTGAAGCTTTCTTT
>TRBV29-1|TRBJ2-1|NA|TRBD2
CSGSSGSYNEQFF
TGCAGCGGCTCTAGCGGCTCCTACAATGAGCAGTTCTTC
>TRBV11-2|TRBJ1-1|NA|NA
CASSQDRENTEAFF
TGTGCCAGCAGCCAGGACAGAGAGAACACTGAAGCTTTCTTT
>TRBV5-4|TRBJ2-7|NA|TRBD1
CASSLTGVGYEQYF
TGTGCCAGCAGCTTGACAGGGGTAGGGTACGAGCAGTACTTC
>TRBV4-3|TRBJ2-7|NA|TRBD1
CASSQEDRGRSYEQYF
TGCGCCAGCAGCCAAGAAGACAGGGGAAGGTCCTACGAGCAGTACTTC
>TRBV4-1|TRBJ1-1|NA|NA
CASSDLMQMNTEAFF
TGCGCCAGCTCTGACTTAATGCAGATGAACACTGAAGCTTTCTTT
>TRBV21-1|TRBJ1-2|NA|NA
CASSKVVQNYGYTF
TGTGCCAGCAGCAAAGTGGTACAGAACTATGGCTACACCTTC
>TRBV29-1|TRBJ1-5|once|NA
CSVGGANNQPQHF
TGCAGCGTTGGAGGGGCGAATAATCAGCCCCAGCATTTT
>TRBV15|TRBJ1-1|once|NA
CATSRDPALSTEAFF
TGTGCCACCAGCAGAGATCCCGCCCTGAGCACTGAAGCTTTCTTT
>TRBV11-1|TRBJ1-2|few|NA
CASRPVRVSDGYTF
TGTGCCAGCAGACCCGTCCGGGTGAGCGATGGCTACACCTTC
>TRBV4-1|TRBJ2-4|once|TRBD2
CASSQGLAGPLAKNIQYF
TGCGCCAGCAGCCAGGGACTAGCGGGACCTCTAGCCAAAAACATTCAGTACTTC
>TRBV9|TRBJ2-2|NA|TRBD2
CASSVVSGANTGELFF
TGTGCCAGCAGCGTAGTGAGCGGGGCGAACACCGGGGAGCTGTTTTTT
>TRBV9|TRBJ1-5|NA|TRBD1
CASSATGTGDQPQHF
TGTGCCAGCAGCGCAACCGGGACAGGGGATCAGCCCCAGCATTTT
>TRBV28|TRBJ1-1|NA|NA
CASSPETPPRPEAFF
TGTGCCAGCAGTCCCGAGACACCTCCTCGGCCTGAAGCTTTCTTT
>TRBV5-1|TRBJ2-7|NA|TRBD2
CASSLRTSGAHYEQYF
TGCGCCAGCAGCTTGCGGACTAGCGGGGCTCACTACGAGCAGTACTTC
>TRBV4-1|TRBJ2-5|NA|NA
CASSYRAYQETQYF
TGCGCCAGCAGCTACAGGGCGTACCAAGAGACCCAGTACTTC
>TRBV28|TRBJ2-7|NA|NA
CASSASYEQYF
TGTGCCAGCAGTGCGAGCTACGAGCAGTACTTC
>TRBV5-1|TRBJ2-7|NA|NA
CASSFGAGSGEQYF
TGCGCCAGCAGCTTCGGAGCGGGTTCCGGCGAGCAGTACTTC
>TRBV18|TRBJ1-1|NA|TRBD1
CASSPVPGQYVENTEAFF
TGTGCCAGCTCACCAGTACCGGGACAGTATGTGGAGAACACTGAAGCTTTCTTT
>TRBV11-2|TRBJ1-3|NA|TRBD1
CASSLPPGQGSTIYF
TGTGCCAGCAGCCTACCTCCGGGACAGGGAAGCACCATATATTTT
>TRBV2|TRBJ1-1|NA|NA
CASSEGTGFSEAFF
TGTGCCAGCAGTGAAGGTACCGGGTTCTCTGAAGCTTTCTTT